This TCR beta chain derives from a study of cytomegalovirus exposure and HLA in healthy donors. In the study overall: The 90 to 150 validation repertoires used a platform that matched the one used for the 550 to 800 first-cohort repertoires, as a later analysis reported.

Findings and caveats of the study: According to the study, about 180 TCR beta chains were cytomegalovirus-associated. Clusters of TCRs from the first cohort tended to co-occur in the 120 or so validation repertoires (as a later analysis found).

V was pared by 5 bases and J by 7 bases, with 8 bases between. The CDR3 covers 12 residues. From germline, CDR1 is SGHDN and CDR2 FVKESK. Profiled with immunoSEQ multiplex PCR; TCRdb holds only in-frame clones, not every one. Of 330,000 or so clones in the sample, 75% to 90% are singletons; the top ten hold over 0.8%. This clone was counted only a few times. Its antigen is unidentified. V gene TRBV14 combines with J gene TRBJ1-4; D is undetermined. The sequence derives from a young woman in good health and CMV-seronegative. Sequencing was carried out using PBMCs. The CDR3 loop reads CASSNGPEKLFF. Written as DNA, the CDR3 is TGTGCCAGCAGCAATGGCCCTGAAAAACTGTTTTTT. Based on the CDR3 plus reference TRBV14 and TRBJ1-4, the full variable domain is EAGVTQFPSHSVIEKGQTVTLRCDPISGHDNLYWYRRVMGKEIKFLLHFVKESKQDESGMPNNRFLAERTGGTYSTLKVQPAELEDSGVYFCASSNGPEKLFFGSGTQLSVL.